Listed below are T cell receptor beta chains from one sample, sequenced in a study of regulatory T cells in long-lasting Graves disease. Using its own MiXCR run on the multiplex PCR reads, TCRdb lists one record per CDR3 protein. The profile shows about 430,000 distinct CDR3 sequences, over 12% of them singletons. The same specimen was also included in a second study, on T cells in Graves' hyperthyroidism and ophthalmopathy.

The starting material was peripheral blood mononuclear cells (PBMCs), obtained at new diagnosis, from a patient treated with antithyroid drugs. Receptor source: a woman aged 40 to 55 with Graves disease. The CDR3 runs from the conserved cysteine through the conserved F or W. Each record gives: CDR3 DNA, CDR3 protein, D gene, V gene, J gene, clone size. D genes are given only for firm matches. Rows give clone size only sometimes, using once, few, many, or a class for an expanded clone.

DNA: TGTGCCAGCAGCCAAGATCTTGCAGGGCCCCAGCATTTT
CDR3: CASSQDLAGPQHF
D: .
V: TRBV14
J: TRBJ1-5
size: .

DNA: TGTGCCAGCGCCTCTCAAGGGGTTTCCGGGGAGCTGTTTTTT
CDR3: CASASQGVSGELFF
D: .
V: TRBV6-1
J: TRBJ2-2
size: many

DNA: TGTGCCAGCAGTGAATTAACAGAAAACACCGGGGAGCTGTTTTTT
CDR3: CASSELTENTGELFF
D: .
V: TRBV2
J: TRBJ2-2
size: many

DNA: TGCAGTGCTACCACCGGGACAGGGGGCAATCAGCCCCAGCATTTT
CDR3: CSATTGTGGNQPQHF
D: TRBD1
V: TRBV20-1
J: TRBJ1-5
size: .

DNA: TGTGCCAGTAGTCGGACAGGGAGTTTATTGGGCGGGGAGCTGTTTTTT
CDR3: CASSRTGSLLGGELFF
D: TRBD1
V: TRBV19
J: TRBJ2-2
size: many

DNA: TGTGCCAGCAGCTTAGTGGGCGGTTCCAGCTCCTACGAGCAGTACTTC
CDR3: CASSLVGGSSSYEQYF
D: .
V: TRBV7-2
J: TRBJ2-7
size: many

DNA: TGTGCCAGCAGCGCAGGGGCCTCCGTCGGGAGGGCCAACGTCCTGACTTTC
CDR3: CASSAGASVGRANVLTF
D: .
V: TRBV6-1
J: TRBJ2-6
size: many

DNA: TGTGCCAGCAGTTTAAGGTTGGGACTAGCGGGAGGGCCACATTACAATGAGCAGTTCTTC
CDR3: CASSLRLGLAGGPHYNEQFF
D: TRBD2
V: TRBV28
J: TRBJ2-1
size: many

DNA: TGTGCCAGCAGTTGGCGGACAGGGTATTACTCAGATACGCAGTATTTT
CDR3: CASSWRTGYYSDTQYF
D: TRBD1
V: TRBV28
J: TRBJ2-3
size: many

DNA: TGTGCCACCATCCGTGACAGGTACTCCTACAATGAGCAGTTCTTC
CDR3: CATIRDRYSYNEQFF
D: .
V: TRBV6-1
J: TRBJ2-1
size: many

DNA: TGTGCCAGCAGTGTTCATAACTCCTACAATGAGCAGTTCTTC
CDR3: CASSVHNSYNEQFF
D: .
V: TRBV25-1
J: TRBJ2-1
size: .

DNA: TGCAGTGCTCGGACTAACCTTCTCTCCTACAATGAGCAGTTCTTC
CDR3: CSARTNLLSYNEQFF
D: .
V: TRBV20-1
J: TRBJ2-1
size: many